This T cell receptor beta chain was profiled in a study of T cell responses to AZD1222 COVID-19 vaccine. Overall study results and limits: Epitopes outside B.1.351 and B.1.1.7 mutated regions reportedly drew nearly half of spike TCRs. Donors, mostly white British, included more females; clonal diversity was possibly underestimated. With two AZD1222 doses given, Spike-specific TCR breadth and depth both rose. Only a handful of AZD1222 recipients tested seropositive at baseline.

The method was immunoSEQ multiplex PCR; TCRdb's version includes in-frame clones alone and lacks a portion of them. The table records some 99,000 clones, approximately 88% of them present only once. The junction had 6 bases not matched to a gene; V was cut back by 3 bases and J by 2 bases. The CDR3 runs 15 residues. Germline-derived CDR1 and CDR2 are SGHDT and YYEEEE. Remarks on this clone: No antigen is known for it.

V usage is TRBV5-6 and J usage is TRBJ2-5; 8 bases are shared with TRBD1. The sequence came from an adult in good health. Sequencing was performed on peripheral blood, taken on day 0 of MenACWY control vaccination. CDR3 sequence: CASSSLDRVQETQYF. CDR3 DNA: TGTGCCAGCAGCTCGCTGGACAGGGTTCAAGAGACCCAGTACTTC.